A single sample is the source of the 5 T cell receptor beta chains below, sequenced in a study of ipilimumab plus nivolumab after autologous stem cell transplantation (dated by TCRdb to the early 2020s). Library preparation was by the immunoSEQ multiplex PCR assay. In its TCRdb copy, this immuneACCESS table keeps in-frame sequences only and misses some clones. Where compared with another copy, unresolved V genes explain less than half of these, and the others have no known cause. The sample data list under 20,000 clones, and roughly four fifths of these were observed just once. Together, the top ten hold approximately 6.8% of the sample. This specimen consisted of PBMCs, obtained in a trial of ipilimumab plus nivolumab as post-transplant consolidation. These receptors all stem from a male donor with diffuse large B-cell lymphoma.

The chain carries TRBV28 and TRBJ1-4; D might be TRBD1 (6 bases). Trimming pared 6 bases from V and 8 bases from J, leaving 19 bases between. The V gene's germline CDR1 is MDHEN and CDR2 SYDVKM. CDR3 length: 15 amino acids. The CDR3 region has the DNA TGTGCCAGCAGGGGATTGGCCGGGACAACGGAAAAACTGTTTTTT. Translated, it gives CASRGLAGTTEKLFF.

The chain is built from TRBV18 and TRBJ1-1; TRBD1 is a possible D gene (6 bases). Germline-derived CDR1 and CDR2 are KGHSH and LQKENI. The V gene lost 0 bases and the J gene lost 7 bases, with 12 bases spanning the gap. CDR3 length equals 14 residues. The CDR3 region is CASSPPNRAGEAFF. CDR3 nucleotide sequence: TGTGCCAGCTCACCACCGAACAGGGCCGGTGAAGCTTTCTTT.

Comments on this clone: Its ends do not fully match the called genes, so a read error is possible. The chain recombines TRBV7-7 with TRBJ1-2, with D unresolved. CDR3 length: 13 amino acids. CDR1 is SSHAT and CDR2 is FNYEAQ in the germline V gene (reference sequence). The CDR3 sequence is CASSSIGNPGYTF. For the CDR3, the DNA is TGTGCTAGCAGCTCTATAGGGAACCCTGGCTACACCTTC.

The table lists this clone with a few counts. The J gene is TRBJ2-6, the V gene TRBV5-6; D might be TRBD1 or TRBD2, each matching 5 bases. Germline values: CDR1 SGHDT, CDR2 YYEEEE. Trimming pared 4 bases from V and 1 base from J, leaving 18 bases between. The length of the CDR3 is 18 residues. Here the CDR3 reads CASSLPGTGPSGANVLTF. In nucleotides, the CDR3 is TGTGCCAGCAGCCTACCTGGGACGGGACCTTCTGGGGCCAACGTCCTGACTTTC.

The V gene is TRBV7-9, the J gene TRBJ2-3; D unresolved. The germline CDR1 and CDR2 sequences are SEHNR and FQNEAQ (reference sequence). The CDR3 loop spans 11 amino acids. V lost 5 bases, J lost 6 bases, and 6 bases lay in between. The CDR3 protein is CASSERDTQYF. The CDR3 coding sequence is TGTGCCAGCAGCGAACGGGATACGCAGTATTTT. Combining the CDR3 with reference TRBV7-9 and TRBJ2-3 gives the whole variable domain DTGVSQNPRHKITKRGQNVTFRCDPISEHNRLYWYRQTLGQGPEFLTYFQNEAQLEKSRLLSDRFSAERPKGSFSTLEIQRTEQGDSAMYLCASSERDTQYFGPGTRLTVL.